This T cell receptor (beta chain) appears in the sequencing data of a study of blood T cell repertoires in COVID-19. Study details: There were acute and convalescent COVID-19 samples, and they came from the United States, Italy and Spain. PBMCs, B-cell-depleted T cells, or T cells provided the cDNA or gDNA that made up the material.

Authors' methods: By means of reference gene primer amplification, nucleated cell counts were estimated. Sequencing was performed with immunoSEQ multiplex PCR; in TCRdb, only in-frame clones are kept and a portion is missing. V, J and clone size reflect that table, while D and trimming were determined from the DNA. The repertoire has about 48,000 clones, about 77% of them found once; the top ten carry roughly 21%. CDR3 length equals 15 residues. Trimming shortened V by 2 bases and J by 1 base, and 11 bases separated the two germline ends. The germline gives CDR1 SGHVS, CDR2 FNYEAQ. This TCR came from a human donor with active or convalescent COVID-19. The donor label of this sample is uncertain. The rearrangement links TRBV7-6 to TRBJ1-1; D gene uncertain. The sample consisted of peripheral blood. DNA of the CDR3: TGTGCCAGCAGCTTAAACACCTTTACGAACACTGAAGCTTTCTTT. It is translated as CASSLNTFTNTEAFF.